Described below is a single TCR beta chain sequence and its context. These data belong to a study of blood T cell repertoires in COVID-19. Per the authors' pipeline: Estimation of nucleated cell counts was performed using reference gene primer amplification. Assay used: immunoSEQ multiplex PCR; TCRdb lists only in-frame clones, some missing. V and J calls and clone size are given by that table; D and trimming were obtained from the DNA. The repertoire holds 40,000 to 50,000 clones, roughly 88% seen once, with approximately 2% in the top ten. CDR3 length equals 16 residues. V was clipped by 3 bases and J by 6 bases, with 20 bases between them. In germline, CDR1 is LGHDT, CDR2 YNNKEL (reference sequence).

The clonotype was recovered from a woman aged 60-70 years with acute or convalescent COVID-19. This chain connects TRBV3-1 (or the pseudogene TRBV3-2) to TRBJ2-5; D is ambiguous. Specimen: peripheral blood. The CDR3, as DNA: TGTGCCAGCAGCCAGAGAATCAGCGTTTCCCTAAAGACCCAGTACTTC. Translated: CASSQRISVSLKTQYF.